These T cell receptor beta chains were read from a single sample in a study of T cells in Graves' hyperthyroidism and ophthalmopathy. TCRdb analysed the multiplex PCR reads with MiXCR anew, one entry per CDR3 protein. The sample lists fewer than 850,000 distinct CDR3 sequences, approximately 15% seen once, with roughly 15% in the top ten. The sequenced sample was blood. Source of these receptors: a man aged 45 to 65 with Graves' hyperthyroidism. CDR3s include the opening cysteine and the closing phenylalanine or tryptophan. The order of the fields is D gene, J gene, V gene, clone size, CDR3 DNA, CDR3 protein. A D gene is named only where the DNA matches it firmly. A row's size may be missing; if present it is once, few, many or a size class.

D gene: -; J gene: TRBJ1-4; V gene: TRBV27; clone size: many; CDR3 DNA: TGTGCCAGCAGTTTGGGGGGGGCCCGAAATGAAAAACTGTTTTTT; CDR3 protein: CASSLGGARNEKLFF
D gene: -; J gene: TRBJ1-2; V gene: TRBV10-2; clone size: many; CDR3 DNA: TGCGCCAGCAGGATGACAGCGGATCCATCGTACGGCTACACCTTC; CDR3 protein: CASRMTADPSYGYTF
D gene: -; J gene: TRBJ2-7; V gene: TRBV28; clone size: many; CDR3 DNA: TGTGCCAGCTCCCCCATGGGGTGGTCCTACGAGCAGTACTTC; CDR3 protein: CASSPMGWSYEQYF
D gene: TRBD1; J gene: TRBJ2-1; V gene: TRBV5-6; clone size: once; CDR3 DNA: TGTACCAGCAGCCCGAGGACAGGGTCGTATTACAATGAGCAGTTCTTC; CDR3 protein: CTSSPRTGSYYNEQFF
D gene: -; J gene: TRBJ2-1; V gene: TRBV29-1; clone size: many; CDR3 DNA: TGCAGCGTTGATGTAGGGACTTACTCCTACAATGAGCAGTTCTTC; CDR3 protein: CSVDVGTYSYNEQFF
D gene: TRBD1; J gene: TRBJ2-7; V gene: TRBV7-2; clone size: -; CDR3 DNA: TGTGCCAGCAGTATATCCGGGACAGGGCGTCTCGGGTCACGCGAGCAGTACTTC; CDR3 protein: CASSISGTGRLGSREQYF
D gene: -; J gene: TRBJ2-1; V gene: TRBV9; clone size: -; CDR3 DNA: TGTGCCAGCAGCGTAGGTTTGGGGCAGGGGGAGGAAAATGAGCAGTTCTTC; CDR3 protein: CASSVGLGQGEENEQFF
D gene: -; J gene: TRBJ2-7; V gene: TRBV12-3/TRBV12-4; clone size: many; CDR3 DNA: TGTGCCAGCAGTTTACCTGGGCGGGCCTACGAGCAGTACTTC; CDR3 protein: CASSLPGRAYEQYF
D gene: TRBD2; J gene: TRBJ2-7; V gene: TRBV7-2; clone size: many; CDR3 DNA: TGTGCCAGCAGCCCCCACGCGGGAGGGCAGAACGAGCAGTACTTC; CDR3 protein: CASSPHAGGQNEQYF
D gene: -; J gene: TRBJ1-5; V gene: TRBV5-1; clone size: -; CDR3 DNA: TGCGCCAGCAGCTTGGGGCAGGGAAGGGGTCAGCCCCAGCATTTT; CDR3 protein: CASSLGQGRGQPQHF
D gene: TRBD1; J gene: TRBJ1-3; V gene: TRBV5-1; clone size: -; CDR3 DNA: TGCGCCAGCAGCTTGCTTACTACCCGACAGGGTTCTGGAAACACCATATATTTT; CDR3 protein: CASSLLTTRQGSGNTIYF
D gene: -; J gene: TRBJ2-7; V gene: TRBV9; clone size: many; CDR3 DNA: TGTGCCAGCAGCGTAGCTACTGGTGGCGAGCAGTACTTC; CDR3 protein: CASSVATGGEQYF
D gene: -; J gene: TRBJ2-1; V gene: TRBV2; clone size: many; CDR3 DNA: TGTGCCAGCAGTGAAGAGTGGCTAGCGAATTACAATGAGCAGTTCTTC; CDR3 protein: CASSEEWLANYNEQFF
D gene: -; J gene: TRBJ1-1; V gene: TRBV19; clone size: few; CDR3 DNA: TGTGCCAGTAGTATCGGATTCACTGAAGCTTTCTTT; CDR3 protein: CASSIGFTEAFF
D gene: TRBD1; J gene: TRBJ1-1; V gene: TRBV5-1; clone size: few; CDR3 DNA: TGCGCCACCAAAGAAGGGGGCCTGAACACTGAAGCTTTCTTT; CDR3 protein: CATKEGGLNTEAFF
D gene: -; J gene: TRBJ2-1; V gene: TRBV3-1; clone size: -; CDR3 DNA: TGTGCCAGCAGCCATGTAGGGAGCACGGTTAGCTACAATGAGCAGTTCTTC; CDR3 protein: CASSHVGSTVSYNEQFF
D gene: -; J gene: TRBJ2-7; V gene: TRBV4-1; clone size: -; CDR3 DNA: TGCGCCAGCAGCCAGTTCCCGAGACAGGCTCCCTACGAGCAGTACTTC; CDR3 protein: CASSQFPRQAPYEQYF
D gene: -; J gene: TRBJ1-5; V gene: TRBV19; clone size: few; CDR3 DNA: TGTGCCAGTAGTATAGAAGTGGCAGGGGACCCACTTAGCAATCAGCCCCAGCATTTT; CDR3 protein: CASSIEVAGDPLSNQPQHF
D gene: -; J gene: TRBJ1-3; V gene: TRBV30; clone size: -; CDR3 DNA: TGTGCCTGGAGTTCAAGGACGGTCTCTGGAAACACCATATATTTT; CDR3 protein: CAWSSRTVSGNTIYF
D gene: -; J gene: TRBJ2-1; V gene: TRBV10-3; clone size: many; CDR3 DNA: TGTGCCATCAGTGAGAGTAGGGTAGAGCAGTTCTTC; CDR3 protein: CAISESRVEQFF
D gene: TRBD1; J gene: TRBJ2-1; V gene: TRBV28; clone size: many; CDR3 DNA: TGTGCCAGCAGGGTACGAAGGGACAGGGGGTCGAAGGGCAATGAGCAGTTCTTC; CDR3 protein: CASRVRRDRGSKGNEQFF
D gene: -; J gene: TRBJ2-1; V gene: TRBV2; clone size: -; CDR3 DNA: TGTGCCAGCAGGGGGGTGGAACAGGTTCAGTTCTTC; CDR3 protein: CASRGVEQVQFF
D gene: -; J gene: TRBJ2-2; V gene: TRBV19; clone size: -; CDR3 DNA: TGTGCCAGTCGGGACACTTACACCGGGGAGCTGTTTTTT; CDR3 protein: CASRDTYTGELFF
D gene: TRBD2; J gene: TRBJ2-7; V gene: TRBV11-3; clone size: -; CDR3 DNA: TGTGCCAGCAGCTCCTTCCACGGGACTAGCGCGAGTGCCTACGAGCAGTACTTC; CDR3 protein: CASSSFHGTSASAYEQYF
D gene: TRBD1; J gene: TRBJ2-7; V gene: TRBV28; clone size: many; CDR3 DNA: TGTGCCAGCAGTCCCAGGACAGGGCCACTCTACGAGCAGTACTTC; CDR3 protein: CASSPRTGPLYEQYF
D gene: -; J gene: TRBJ2-6; V gene: TRBV19; clone size: -; CDR3 DNA: TGTGGCGCCGGGACACTCTACTCTGGGGCCAACGTCCTGACTTTC; CDR3 protein: CGAGTLYSGANVLTF
D gene: -; J gene: TRBJ1-2; V gene: TRBV12-5; clone size: many; CDR3 DNA: TGTGCTAGTGGTCAGCTCCGGGGCGCGGGAGGCTACACCTTC; CDR3 protein: CASGQLRGAGGYTF
D gene: -; J gene: TRBJ1-1; V gene: TRBV19; clone size: many; CDR3 DNA: TGTGCCAGTAGCGACCGATTCGGCACTGAAGCTTTCTTT; CDR3 protein: CASSDRFGTEAFF
D gene: -; J gene: TRBJ2-7; V gene: TRBV28; clone size: few; CDR3 DNA: TGTGCCATAGACGAGCAGTACTTC; CDR3 protein: CAIDEQYF